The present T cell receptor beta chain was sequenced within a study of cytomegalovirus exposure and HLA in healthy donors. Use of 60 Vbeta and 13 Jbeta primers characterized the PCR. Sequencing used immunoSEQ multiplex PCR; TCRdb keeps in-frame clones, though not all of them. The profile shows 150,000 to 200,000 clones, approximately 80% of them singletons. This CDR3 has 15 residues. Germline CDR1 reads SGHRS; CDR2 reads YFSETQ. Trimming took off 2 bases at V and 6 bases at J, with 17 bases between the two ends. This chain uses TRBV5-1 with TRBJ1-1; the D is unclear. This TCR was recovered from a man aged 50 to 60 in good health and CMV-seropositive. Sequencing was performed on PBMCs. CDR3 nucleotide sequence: TGCGCCAGCAGCTTATCCCCAACCAGTCGGGCTGAAGCTTTCTTT. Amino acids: CASSLSPTSRAEAFF.